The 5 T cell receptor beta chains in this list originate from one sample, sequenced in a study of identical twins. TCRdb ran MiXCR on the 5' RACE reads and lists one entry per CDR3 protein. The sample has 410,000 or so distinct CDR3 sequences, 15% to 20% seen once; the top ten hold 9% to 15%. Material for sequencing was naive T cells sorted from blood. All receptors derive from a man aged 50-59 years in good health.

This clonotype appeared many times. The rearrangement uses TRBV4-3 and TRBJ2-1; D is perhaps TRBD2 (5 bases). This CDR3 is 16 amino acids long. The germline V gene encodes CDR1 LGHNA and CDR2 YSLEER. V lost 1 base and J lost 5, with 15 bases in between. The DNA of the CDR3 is TGCGCCAGCAGCCAAGGGGCCGGGGTTAGAGACAATGAGCAGTTCTTC. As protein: CASSQGAGVRDNEQFF.

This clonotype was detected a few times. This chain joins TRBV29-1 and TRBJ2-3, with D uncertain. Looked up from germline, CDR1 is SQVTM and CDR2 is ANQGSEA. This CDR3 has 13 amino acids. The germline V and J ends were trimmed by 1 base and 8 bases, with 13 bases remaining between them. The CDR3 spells CSVEGDPTGTQYF. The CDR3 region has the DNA TGCAGCGTTGAAGGGGATCCCACGGGTACGCAGTATTTT.

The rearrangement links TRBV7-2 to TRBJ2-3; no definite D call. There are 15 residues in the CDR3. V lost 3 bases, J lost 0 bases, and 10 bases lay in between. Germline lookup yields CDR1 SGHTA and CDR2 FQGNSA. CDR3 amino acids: CASSLVAYSTDTQYF. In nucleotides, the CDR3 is TGTGCCAGCAGCTTGGTAGCTTATAGCACAGATACGCAGTATTTT.

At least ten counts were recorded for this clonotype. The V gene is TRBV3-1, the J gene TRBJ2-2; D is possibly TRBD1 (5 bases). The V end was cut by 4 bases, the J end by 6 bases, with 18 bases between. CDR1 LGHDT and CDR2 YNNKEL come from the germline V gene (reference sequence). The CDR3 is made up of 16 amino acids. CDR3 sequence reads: CASSRLYGADAGELFF. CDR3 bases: TGTGCCAGCAGCCGTCTATATGGGGCTGACGCCGGGGAGCTGTTTTTT. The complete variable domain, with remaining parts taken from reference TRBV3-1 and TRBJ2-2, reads DTAVSQTPKYLVTQMGNDKSIKCEQNLGHDTMYWYKQDSKKFLKIMFSYNNKELIINETVPNRFSPKSPDKAHLNLHINSLELGDSAVYFCASSRLYGADAGELFFGEGSRLTVL.

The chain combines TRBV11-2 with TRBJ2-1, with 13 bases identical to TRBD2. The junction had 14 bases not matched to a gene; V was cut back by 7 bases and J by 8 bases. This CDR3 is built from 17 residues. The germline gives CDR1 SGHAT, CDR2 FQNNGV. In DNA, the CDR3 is TGTGCCAGCACCTCTATCGGACTAGCGGGAGTCTTAGATGAGCAGTTCTTC. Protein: CASTSIGLAGVLDEQFF.